This T cell receptor (beta chain) appears in the sequencing data of a study of shared T cell receptors in the human thymus (dated by TCRdb to the early 2020s). About the full investigation: The study investigated the way shared, self-reactive T-cell receptor alpha chains are produced in the human thymus.

V trim: 6 bases; J trim: 5 bases; unmatched bases: 13. Based on the germline V gene, the CDR1 and CDR2 sequences are SQVTM and ANQGSEA. The CDR3 runs 14 amino acids, cysteine and phenylalanine included. The entry retains the CDR3 DNA only, 42 bases that are in frame from base 1. The library was made by the immunoSEQ multiplex PCR assay. In TCRdb, the immuneACCESS table is reduced to in-frame sequences with V and J assigned. These tables do not hold every clone; where another copy was compared, an unresolved V gene accounts for under half, and the others remain unexplained. This sample gives about 540,000 clones in total; around 78% of them show up just once. About 0.013% of the sample is taken by the ten largest. About this clone: Its antigen remains undetermined. Per-base quality was not reported, and no clone a single base away is much larger than it.

The same sample was also used in a study of human thymus T cells. That second publication adds: In Finland, the donors were immunologically healthy infants who were having open corrective cardiac surgery for congenital heart defects. Thymus tissue was collected as surgical resects that were removed during corrective cardiac surgery. Usage of V and J gene segments appeared to be biased in both the thymic and the peripheral blood repertoires. The related research found that thymic TCR repertoires overlapped highly between unrelated individuals. The study characterized TCR alpha and beta repertoires from fewer than 10 infant thymus samples and four related peripheral blood samples. The cohort included about 6 male and a couple of female infants, with donor ages spanning 7 to 244 days. After being mechanically released from the tissue, thymocytes were kept at -70 degrees C in pellets of about 10-32 million cells. A QIAsymphony instrument was used to extract genomic DNA from frozen cell pellets. Using the immunoSEQ multiplex PCR assay, the TCRB and TCRAD loci were amplified from a standardized quantity of quality-controlled genomic DNA. Amplicons spanned the V(D)J region at a length sufficient to cover the CDR3 and identify V and J genes. The amplicons were sequenced on an Illumina platform via the commercial immunoSEQ service. Primer bias and sequencing errors were corrected using previously described methods, and TCRAD and TCRB definitions followed the IMGT database. Repertoires were analysed with immunoSEQ Analyzer 3.0 and VDJTools, covering basic statistics, V/J segment usage, diversity estimates, rarefaction and pairwise overlap. To estimate diversity, the Chao1, ChaoE, Efron-Thisted, Shannon and inverse Simpson indices were applied, and diversity was also estimated on datasets down-sampled to the smallest sample. For repertoire overlap, CDR3 nucleotide sequence, V gene and J gene had to match strictly, and clustering was done by Jaccard-based multidimensional scaling. Thymus samples yielded on average around 850,000 unique TCRB clonotypes, compared with 80,000 to 85,000 from blood samples.

The chain joins TRBV29-1 to TRBJ2-7; TRBD2 matches 7 bases in the middle. This TCR was sampled from a boy under three years old with a congenital heart defect. Donor details come from another sample of the same person, matched by shared clones. The material sequenced was thymocytes. Here is the DNA: TGCAGCGTCGAACCTTGGGCGGGAGTCAACGAGCAGTACTTC. It is translated as CSVEPWAGVNEQYF.